The 5 T cell receptor beta chains given below trace back to one sample, sequenced in a study of control samples from healthy donors and cancer patients. The repertoire was sequenced with immunoSEQ multiplex PCR; TCRdb's copy has only in-frame clones and lacks some. The repertoire holds roughly 88,000 clones, with about 92% as singletons. The specimen was blood. These TCRs come from a man between 18 and 29 years old in good health.

This clone was seen a single time. The chain carries TRBV18 and TRBJ1-1; D gene ambiguous. The CDR3 runs to 14 residues. Germline CDR1 and CDR2: KGHSH and LQKENI. V gave up 1 base and J gave up 1 base, with 7 bases separating them. The CDR3 here is CASSPRLQNTEAFF. CDR3 bases: TGTGCCAGCTCACCACGCCTTCAGAACACTGAAGCTTTCTTT.

The rearrangement uses TRBV29-1 and TRBJ2-1, with D unresolved. Germline CDR1 reads SQVTM; CDR2 reads ANQGSEA. CDR3 length: 13 residues. The germline V and J ends were trimmed by 7 bases and 4 bases, with 14 bases remaining between them. The CDR3 loop is CSAANTEYNEQFF. Here the CDR3 DNA reads TGCAGCGCCGCCAATACCGAGTACAATGAGCAGTTCTTC.

As concerns this clone: Sequence at one end of the junction differs from germline and may be a read error. This rearrangement joins TRBV4-3 to TRBJ2-2; the D gene is possibly TRBD2 (6 bases). Germline lookup yields CDR1 LGHNA and CDR2 YSLEER. CDR3 length equals 14 residues. The CDR3 is CASSERLGPGELFF. Written as DNA, the CDR3 is TGCGCCAGCAGCGAAAGACTAGGCCCCGGAGAGCTGTTTTTT.

As for this clone: This sample includes further DNA sequences coding for the same CDR3. This rearrangement joins TRBV9 to TRBJ2-1; D is unresolved. This CDR3 has 13 residues. The V gene's germline CDR1 is SGDLS and CDR2 YYNGEE. Trimming shortened V by 0 bases and J by 3 bases, and 4 bases separated the two germline ends. CDR3 sequence (DNA): TGTGCCAGCAGCGTAGATGGCTACAATGAGCAGTTCTTC. This codes for CASSVDGYNEQFF.

This clone was observed a single time. The CDR3 is CASSFGLAGAGITDTQYF. CDR3 sequence (DNA): TGCGCCAGCAGCTTTGGACTAGCGGGGGCCGGAATTACAGATACGCAGTATTTT. The chain combines TRBV5-1 with TRBJ2-3, with 13 bases fitting TRBD2. CDR3 length: 18 amino acids. J lost 3 bases, V lost 2 bases, and 9 bases had no gene match. Per the germline V gene, CDR1 is SGHRS and CDR2 is YFSETQ.